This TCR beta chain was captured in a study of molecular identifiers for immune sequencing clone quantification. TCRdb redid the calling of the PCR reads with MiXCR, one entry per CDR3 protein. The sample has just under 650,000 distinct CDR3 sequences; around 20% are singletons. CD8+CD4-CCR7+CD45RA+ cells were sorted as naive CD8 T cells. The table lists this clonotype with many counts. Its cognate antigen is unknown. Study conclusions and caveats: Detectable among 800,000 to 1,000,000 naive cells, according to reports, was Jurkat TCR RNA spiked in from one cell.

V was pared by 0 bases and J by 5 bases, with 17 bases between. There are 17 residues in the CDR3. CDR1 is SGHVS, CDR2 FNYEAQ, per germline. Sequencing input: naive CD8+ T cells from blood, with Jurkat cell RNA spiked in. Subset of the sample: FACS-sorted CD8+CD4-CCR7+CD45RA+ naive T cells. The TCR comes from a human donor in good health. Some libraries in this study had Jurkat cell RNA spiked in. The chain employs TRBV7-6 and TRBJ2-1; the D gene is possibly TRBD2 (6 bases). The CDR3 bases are TGTGCCAGCAGCTTAGCGGTTTACTCAACGGGGGACAATGAGCAGTTCTTC. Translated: CASSLAVYSTGDNEQFF.